These 20 T cell receptor beta chains were all obtained from the same sample, sequenced in a study of cytomegalovirus exposure and HLA in healthy donors (TCRdb year 2017). Libraries came from the immunoSEQ multiplex PCR assay. A mixture of 60 forward primers for TCR Vbeta segments and 13 reverse primers for TCR Jbeta segments was used in the multiplex PCR. The table comes from immuneACCESS by way of TCRdb, which keeps in-frame sequences with V and J called. Part of the clones is missing from these tables; in studies checked, under half for an unresolved V gene and the rest for unknown reasons. The sample records approximately 170,000 clones, around 80% of which are singletons. The ten largest account for just over 4.5% of the sample. Sequenced sample: PBMCs. The receptors were gathered from a woman aged 45-60 years in good health and CMV-seropositive.

This chain uses TRBV28 with TRBJ2-2, with 11 bases lining up with TRBD2. Germline assignment: CDR1 MDHEN and CDR2 SYDVKM. The V segment lost 6 bases and the J segment 7 bases; nucleotides outside the gene matches: 10. This CDR3 has 16 residues. The CDR3 DNA reads TGTGCCAGCAGCTCCGGACTAGCGGGTGTGCTCGGGGAGCTGTTTTTT. Translating gives CASSSGLAGVLGELFF.

This clone has more than one count but fewer than ten. The chain recombines TRBV6-1 with TRBJ1-4; D remains ambiguous. V dropped 1 base and J dropped 8 bases, with 14 bases sitting between them. The germline CDR1 and CDR2 sequences are MNHNS and SASEGT. CDR3 length: 15 residues. The CDR3 sequence is CASSEELGSREKLFF. The CDR3 DNA follows: TGTGCCAGCAGTGAAGAGTTGGGGAGTAGGGAAAAACTGTTTTTT.

In its sample, this clone was seen a few times. V gene TRBV5-1 combines with J gene TRBJ2-3; no reliable D call. This CDR3 region has 12 residues. Germline V gene sequence: CDR1 SGHRS, CDR2 YFSETQ. V lost 0 bases to trimming and J lost 5 bases, with 4 bases between them. This CDR3 reads CASSLGGDTQYF. CDR3 in DNA: TGCGCCAGCAGCTTGGGAGGAGATACGCAGTATTTT. Together with reference TRBV5-1 and TRBJ2-3, the CDR3 gives the full variable domain: KAGVTQTPRYLIKTRGQQVTLSCSPISGHRSVSWYQQTPGQGLQFLFEYFSETQRNKGNFPGRFSGRQFSNSRSEMNVSTLELGDSALYLCASSLGGDTQYFGPGTRLTVL.

The V call is TRBV28, the J call TRBJ1-6; D is possibly TRBD1 (6 bases). The CDR3 is made up of 14 amino acids. The germline gives CDR1 MDHEN, CDR2 SYDVKM. The ends were cut back, 4 bases at V and 4 bases at J, with 8 bases in the middle. The CDR3 sequence: CASSWTVYNSPLHF. DNA of the CDR3: TGTGCCAGCAGTTGGACAGTTTATAATTCACCCCTCCACTTT.

This clone occurred a few times. The V call is TRBV28, the J call TRBJ1-5; D gene ambiguous. The germline CDR1 and CDR2 sequences are MDHEN and SYDVKM. Deletions cut 5 bases from V and 5 bases from J, with 16 bases between. CDR3 size: 15 residues. CDR3: CASSLSQSSYQPQHF. The CDR3, as DNA: TGTGCCAGCAGTCTCTCCCAGTCCTCATATCAGCCCCAGCATTTT.

In nucleotides, the CDR3 is TGCGCCAGCAGCCAAGTCGGGGAGTGGGGGGGGCAGTACTTC. It encodes CASSQVGEWGGQYF. V and J are TRBV4-1 and TRBJ2-7, with TRBD2 identical over 7 bases. The V segment lost 1 base and the J segment 9 bases; nucleotides outside the gene matches: 9. The CDR3 runs 14 residues. Germline CDR1 MGHRA, CDR2 YSYEKL.

The rearrangement links TRBV6-1 to TRBJ1-6; 7 nucleotides agree with TRBD1. The CDR3 loop spans 18 amino acids. Germline CDR1 is MNHNS and CDR2 is SASEGT. V lost 3 bases to trimming and J lost 0 bases; unmatched junction nucleotides: 8. The CDR3 region is CASSDVTGSISYNSPLHF. Written as DNA, the CDR3 is TGTGCCAGCAGTGACGTGACAGGGTCCATCTCCTATAATTCACCCCTCCACTTT.

The gene calls are TRBV19 and TRBJ2-7; no definite D call. The CDR3 contains 14 residues. V was clipped by 4 bases and J by 3 bases, with 13 bases between them. Per the germline V gene, CDR1 is LNHDA and CDR2 is SQIVND (reference sequence). The CDR3 region has the DNA TGTGCCAGTAGTACCCCGAACGGGTACTACGAGCAGTACTTC. Residues: CASSTPNGYYEQYF.

The V call is TRBV19, the J call TRBJ1-1; possible D gene TRBD1, 5 bases. The CDR3 contains 14 residues. The V end was cut by 5 bases, the J end by 5 bases, with 15 bases between. Per the germline V gene, CDR1 is LNHDA and CDR2 is SQIVND (reference sequence). CDR3 residues: CASSGGGVRTEAFF. The CDR3 DNA reads TGTGCCAGTAGTGGGGGAGGGGTCAGAACTGAAGCTTTCTTT.

The V and J genes are TRBV9 and TRBJ1-1; 7 nucleotides align to TRBD1. In germline, CDR1 is SGDLS, CDR2 YYNGEE. V lost 1 base, J lost 11 bases, and 11 bases stayed unmatched. The CDR3 length is 14 residues. In DNA, the CDR3 is TGTGCCAGCAGCGTACGGGGGACAGCGGCCGCGGCTTTCTTT. Protein sequence: CASSVRGTAAAAFF.

This sequence joins TRBV4-3 and TRBJ1-3, with a weak D call TRBD1 (5 bases). This CDR3 comprises 16 residues. The V gene lost 0 bases and the J gene lost 2 bases, with 11 bases spanning the gap. The germline V gene encodes CDR1 LGHNA and CDR2 YSLEER. The CDR3 bases are TGCGCCAGCAGCCAAGATTTGGGGGGGACTGGAAACACCATATATTTT. Amino acid sequence: CASSQDLGGTGNTIYF.

The J gene is TRBJ2-3, the V gene TRBV7-2, with 9 bases fitting TRBD2. Unmatched junction bases numbered 8, after V lost 5 bases and J lost 5 bases. The CDR3 spans 15 residues. Germline CDR1 is SGHTA and CDR2 is FQGNSA. CDR3 nucleotides: TGTGCCAGCAGCCCGCGCGGGGGGGCAGGAGATACGCAGTATTTT. Its protein product is CASSPRGGAGDTQYF.

The gene calls are TRBV9 and TRBJ1-1; D remains unclear. Germline-derived CDR1 and CDR2 are SGDLS and YYNGEE. With 4 bases removed from V and 3 bases from J, the gap between germline ends came to 7 bases. The CDR3 is made up of 12 amino acids. As DNA, the CDR3 is TGTGCCAGCAGCCGCCGCGACACTGAAGCTTTCTTT. This translates into CASSRRDTEAFF. Full variable domain (rest looked up from reference TRBV9 and TRBJ1-1): DSGVTQTPKHLITATGQRVTLRCSPRSGDLSVYWYQQSLDQGLQFLIQYYNGEERAKGNILERFSAQQFPDLHSELNLSSLELGDSALYFCASSRRDTEAFFGQGTRLTVV.

For this clone: One junction end disagrees with the germline gene, perhaps due to a read error. The chain has TRBV7-7 and TRBJ2-1; 11 bases match TRBD2. Germline CDR1 and CDR2: SSHAT and FNYEAQ (reference sequence). CDR3 length equals 14 residues. CDR3 in amino acids: CASSPGTSGNEQFF. As DNA, the CDR3 is TGTGCTAGCAGCCCAGGGACTAGCGGAAATGAGCAGTTCTTC.

This chain joins TRBV6-5 and TRBJ1-4; 8 bases fit TRBD1. The length of the CDR3 is 14 residues. The germline gives CDR1 MNHEY, CDR2 SVGAGI. J lost 5 bases, V lost 8 bases, and 7 bases had no gene match. DNA of the CDR3: TGTGCCAGCTCTCCGACAGGGGAGAATGAAAAACTGTTTTTT. Translating it yields CASSPTGENEKLFF.

The genes are TRBV9 and TRBJ2-7; 11 bases are a match to TRBD1. The CDR3 totals 14 residues. Germline V gene sequence: CDR1 SGDLS, CDR2 YYNGEE. After removal of 4 bases from V and 7 bases from J, the junction contained 7 bases not matched to a gene. CDR3 residues: CASSQGQGAWEQYF. For the CDR3, the DNA is TGTGCCAGCAGCCAAGGACAGGGGGCGTGGGAGCAGTACTTC.

CDR3 sequence (DNA): TGTGCCAGTAGTACCCGACTAGCGATTTTCGCGAACACCGGGGAGCTGTTTTTT. It yields the protein CASSTRLAIFANTGELFF. The chain links TRBV19 to TRBJ2-2, with 8 bases aligning to TRBD2. The CDR3 totals 18 residues. The germline V gene encodes CDR1 LNHDA and CDR2 SQIVND (reference sequence). V lost 4 bases, J lost 0 bases, and 10 bases stayed unmatched. Filled out from reference TRBV19 and TRBJ2-2, the complete variable domain reads DGGITQSPKYLFRKEGQNVTLSCEQNLNHDAMYWYRQDPGQGLRLIYYSQIVNDFQKGDIAEGYSVSREKKESFPLTVTSAQKNPTAFYLCASSTRLAIFANTGELFFGEGSRLTVL.

The genes are TRBV19 and TRBJ1-1; no clear D gene. Germline V gene lookup returns CDR1 LNHDA and CDR2 SQIVND (reference sequence). The CDR3 runs to 16 residues. V lost 3 bases and J lost 1, with 15 bases in between. The CDR3 region is CASSMAPQPRNTEAFF. CDR3 in DNA: TGTGCCAGTAGTATGGCCCCGCAACCTAGGAACACTGAAGCTTTCTTT.

The chain has TRBV5-1 and TRBJ2-5, with a tentative D call TRBD1 (6 bases). The DNA end is a closer match to TRBJ2-7, so the J assignment may be wrong. The CDR3 runs to 12 residues. Germline V CDR1 and CDR2: SGHRS, YFSETQ. CDR3 DNA: TGCGCCAGCAGCCGGGACAACTACGAGCAGTACTTC. Residues: CASSRDNYEQYF.

This chain links TRBV30 with TRBJ2-7, with a weak D call TRBD1 (6 bases). Trimming removed 5 bases from V and 6 bases from J, with 17 bases in between. The germline CDR1 and CDR2 sequences are GTSNPN and SVGIG (reference sequence). The CDR3 is 13 residues long. The CDR3 region is CAWGGPGVGEQYF. The CDR3 DNA sequence: TGTGCCTGGGGTGGGCCAGGGGTTGGCGAGCAGTACTTC.